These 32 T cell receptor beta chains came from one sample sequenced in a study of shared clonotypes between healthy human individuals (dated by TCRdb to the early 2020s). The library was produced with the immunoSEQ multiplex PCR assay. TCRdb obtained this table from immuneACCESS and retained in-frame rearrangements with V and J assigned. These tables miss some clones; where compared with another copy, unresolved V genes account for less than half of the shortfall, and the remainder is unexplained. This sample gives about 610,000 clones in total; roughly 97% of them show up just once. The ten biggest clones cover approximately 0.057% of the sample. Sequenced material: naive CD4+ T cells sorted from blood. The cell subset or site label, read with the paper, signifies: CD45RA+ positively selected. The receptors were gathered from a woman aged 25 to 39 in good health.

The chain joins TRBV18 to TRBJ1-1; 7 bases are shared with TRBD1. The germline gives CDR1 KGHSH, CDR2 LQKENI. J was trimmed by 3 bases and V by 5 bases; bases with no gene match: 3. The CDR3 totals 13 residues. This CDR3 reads CASSDTGDTEAFF. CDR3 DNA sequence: TGTGCCAGCTCAGACACAGGGGACACTGAAGCTTTCTTT.

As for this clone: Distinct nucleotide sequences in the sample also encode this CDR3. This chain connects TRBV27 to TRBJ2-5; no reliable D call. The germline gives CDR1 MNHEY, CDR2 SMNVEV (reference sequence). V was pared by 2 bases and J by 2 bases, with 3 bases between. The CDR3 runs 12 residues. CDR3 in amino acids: CASSLDQETQYF. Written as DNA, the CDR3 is TGTGCCAGCAGTTTAGATCAAGAGACCCAGTACTTC.

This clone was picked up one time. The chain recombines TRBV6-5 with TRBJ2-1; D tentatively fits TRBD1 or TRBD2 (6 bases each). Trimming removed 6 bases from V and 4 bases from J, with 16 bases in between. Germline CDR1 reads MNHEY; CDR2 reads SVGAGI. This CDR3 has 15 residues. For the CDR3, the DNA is TGTGCCAGCAGCAACGACAGGACTAAATACAATGAGCAGTTCTTC. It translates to CASSNDRTKYNEQFF.

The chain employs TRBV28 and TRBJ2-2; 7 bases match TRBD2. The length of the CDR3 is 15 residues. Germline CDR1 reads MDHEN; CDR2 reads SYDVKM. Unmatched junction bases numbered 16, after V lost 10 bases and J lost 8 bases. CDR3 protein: CAILRRGRRTGELFF. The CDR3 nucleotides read TGTGCCATCCTAAGACGCGGGAGACGAACAGGGGAGCTGTTTTTT.

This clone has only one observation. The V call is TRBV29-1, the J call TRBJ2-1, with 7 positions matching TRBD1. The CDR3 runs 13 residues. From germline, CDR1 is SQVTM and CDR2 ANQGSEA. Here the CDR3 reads CSVRDREYNEQFF. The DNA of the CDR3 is TGCAGTGTCCGGGACAGAGAATACAATGAGCAGTTCTTC.

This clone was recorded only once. The CDR3 loop is CASSTSPYRTVQYYEQYF. CDR3 nucleotide sequence: TGTGCCAGCAGCACCAGCCCCTACAGGACAGTCCAGTACTACGAGCAGTACTTC. The J gene is TRBJ2-5, the V gene TRBV7-9, with TRBD1 as a possible D gene (6 bases). The tail of the sequence fits TRBJ2-7 better, so the J call may be wrong. CDR1 SEHNR and CDR2 FQNEAQ come from the germline V gene (reference sequence). This CDR3 has 18 amino acids.

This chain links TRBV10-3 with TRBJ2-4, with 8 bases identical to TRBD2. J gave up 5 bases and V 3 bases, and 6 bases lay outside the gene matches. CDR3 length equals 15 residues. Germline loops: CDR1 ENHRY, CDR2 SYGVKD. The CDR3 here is CAISEGTGGENIQYF. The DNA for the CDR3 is TGTGCCATCAGTGAAGGTACGGGAGGGGAAAACATTCAGTACTTC.

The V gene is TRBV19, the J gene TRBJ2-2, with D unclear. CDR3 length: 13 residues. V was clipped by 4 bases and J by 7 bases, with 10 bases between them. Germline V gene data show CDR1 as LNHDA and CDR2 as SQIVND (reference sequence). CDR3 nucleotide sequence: TGTGCCAGTAGTAGGGTACCCGGCGGGGAGCTGTTTTTT. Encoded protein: CASSRVPGGELFF.

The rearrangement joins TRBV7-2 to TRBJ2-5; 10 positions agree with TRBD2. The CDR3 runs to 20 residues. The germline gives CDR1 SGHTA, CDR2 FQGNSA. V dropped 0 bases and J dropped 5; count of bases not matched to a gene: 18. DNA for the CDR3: TGTGCCAGCAGCTTAGCGAGGTTTCGTCGGAGCGGGAGGGCCGGCGAGACCCAGTACTTC. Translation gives CASSLARFRRSGRAGETQYF. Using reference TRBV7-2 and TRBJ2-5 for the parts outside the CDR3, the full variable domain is GAGVSQSPSNKVTEKGKDVELRCDPISGHTALYWYRQSLGQGLEFLIYFQGNSAPDKSGLPSDRFSAERTGGSVSTLTIQRTQQEDSAVYLCASSLARFRRSGRAGETQYFGPGTRLLVL.

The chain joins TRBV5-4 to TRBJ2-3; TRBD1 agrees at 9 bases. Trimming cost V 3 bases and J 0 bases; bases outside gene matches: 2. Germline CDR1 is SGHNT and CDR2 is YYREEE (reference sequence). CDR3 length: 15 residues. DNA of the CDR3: TGTGCCAGCAGCTGGGGACAGGGCAGCACAGATACGCAGTATTTT. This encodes CASSWGQGSTDTQYF.

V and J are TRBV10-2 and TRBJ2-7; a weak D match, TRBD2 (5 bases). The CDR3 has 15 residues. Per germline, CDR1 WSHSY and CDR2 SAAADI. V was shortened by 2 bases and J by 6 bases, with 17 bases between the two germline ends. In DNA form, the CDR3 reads TGCGCCAGCAGTGAGATTGTAGGAACTAGTAGCGAGCAGTACTTC. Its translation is CASSEIVGTSSEQYF.

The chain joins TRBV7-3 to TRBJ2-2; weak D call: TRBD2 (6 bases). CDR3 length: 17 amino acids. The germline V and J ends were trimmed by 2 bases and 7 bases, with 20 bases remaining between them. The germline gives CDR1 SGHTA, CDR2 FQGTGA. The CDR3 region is CASSLAGTPFDSGELFF. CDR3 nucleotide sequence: TGTGCCAGCAGCTTAGCCGGGACTCCCTTTGACAGCGGGGAGCTGTTTTTT.

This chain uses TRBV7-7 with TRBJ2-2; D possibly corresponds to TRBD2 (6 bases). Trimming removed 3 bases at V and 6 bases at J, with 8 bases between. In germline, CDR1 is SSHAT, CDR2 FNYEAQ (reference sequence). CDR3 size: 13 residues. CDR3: CASSLGTSGELFF. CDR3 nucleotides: TGTGCCAGCAGCTTGGGGACTTCCGGGGAGCTGTTTTTT.

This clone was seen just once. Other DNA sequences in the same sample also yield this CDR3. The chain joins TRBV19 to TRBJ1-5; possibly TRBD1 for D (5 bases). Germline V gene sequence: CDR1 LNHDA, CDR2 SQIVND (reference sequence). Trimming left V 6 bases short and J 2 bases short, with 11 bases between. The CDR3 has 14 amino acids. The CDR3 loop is CASSGQGGNQPQHF. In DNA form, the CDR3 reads TGTGCCAGTAGCGGGCAGGGCGGCAATCAGCCCCAGCATTTT. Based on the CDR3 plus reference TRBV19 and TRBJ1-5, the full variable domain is DGGITQSPKYLFRKEGQNVTLSCEQNLNHDAMYWYRQDPGQGLRLIYYSQIVNDFQKGDIAEGYSVSREKKESFPLTVTSAQKNPTAFYLCASSGQGGNQPQHFGDGTRLSIL.

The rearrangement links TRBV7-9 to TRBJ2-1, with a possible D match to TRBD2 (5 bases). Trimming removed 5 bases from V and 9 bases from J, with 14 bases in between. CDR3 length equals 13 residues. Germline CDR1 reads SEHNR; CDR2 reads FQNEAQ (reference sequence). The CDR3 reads CASSPPSGSEQFF. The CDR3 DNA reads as TGTGCCAGCAGCCCCCCCAGCGGCAGTGAGCAGTTCTTC.

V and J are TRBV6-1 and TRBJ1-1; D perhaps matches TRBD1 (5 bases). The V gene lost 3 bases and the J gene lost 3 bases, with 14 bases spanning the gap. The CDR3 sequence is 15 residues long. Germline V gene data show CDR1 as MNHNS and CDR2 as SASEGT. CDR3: CASSDFGREHTEAFF. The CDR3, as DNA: TGTGCCAGCAGTGATTTTGGCAGGGAGCACACTGAAGCTTTCTTT.

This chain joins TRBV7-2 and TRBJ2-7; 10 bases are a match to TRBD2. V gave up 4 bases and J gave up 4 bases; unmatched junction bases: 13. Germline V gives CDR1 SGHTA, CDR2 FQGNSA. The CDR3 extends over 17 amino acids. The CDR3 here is CASSSQSVGLAVYEQYF. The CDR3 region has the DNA TGTGCCAGCAGCTCCCAGTCGGTAGGACTAGCGGTGTACGAGCAGTACTTC.

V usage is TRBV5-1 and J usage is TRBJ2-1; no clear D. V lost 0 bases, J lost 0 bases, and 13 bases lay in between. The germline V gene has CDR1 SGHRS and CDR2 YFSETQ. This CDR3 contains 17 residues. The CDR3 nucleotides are TGCGCCAGCAGCTTGGCAGGCGGAATCAGCTCCTACAATGAGCAGTTCTTC. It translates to CASSLAGGISSYNEQFF.

The CDR3 sequence: CASSVASVSGNTIYF. CDR3 in DNA: TGTGCCAGCAGCGTAGCTTCCGTCTCTGGAAACACCATATATTTT. The chain combines TRBV9 with TRBJ1-3; D gene unclear. The germline V gene encodes CDR1 SGDLS and CDR2 YYNGEE. V gave up 0 bases and J gave up 0 bases, with 7 bases separating them. The CDR3 totals 15 residues. The full variable domain, in which reference TRBV9 and TRBJ1-3 provide the parts outside the CDR3, is DSGVTQTPKHLITATGQRVTLRCSPRSGDLSVYWYQQSLDQGLQFLIQYYNGEERAKGNILERFSAQQFPDLHSELNLSSLELGDSALYFCASSVASVSGNTIYFGEGSWLTVV.

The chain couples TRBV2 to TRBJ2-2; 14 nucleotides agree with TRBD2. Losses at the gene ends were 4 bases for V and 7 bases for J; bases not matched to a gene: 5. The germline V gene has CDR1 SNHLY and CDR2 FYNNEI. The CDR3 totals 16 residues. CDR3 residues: CASSVTSGRADGELFF. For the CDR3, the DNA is TGTGCCAGCAGTGTGACTAGCGGGAGGGCCGACGGGGAGCTGTTTTTT.

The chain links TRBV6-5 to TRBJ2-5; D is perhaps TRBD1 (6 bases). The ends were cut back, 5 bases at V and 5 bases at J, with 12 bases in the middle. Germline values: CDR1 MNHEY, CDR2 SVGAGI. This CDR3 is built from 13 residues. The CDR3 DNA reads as TGTGCCAGCAGTCCAGGGGTGGGCGAGACCCAGTACTTC. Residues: CASSPGVGETQYF.

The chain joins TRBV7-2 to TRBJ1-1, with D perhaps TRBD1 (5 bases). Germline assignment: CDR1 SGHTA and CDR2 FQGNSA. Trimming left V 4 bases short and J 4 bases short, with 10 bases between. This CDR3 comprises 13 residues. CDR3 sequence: CASSSQGATEAFF. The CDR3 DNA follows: TGTGCCAGCAGCTCCCAGGGAGCCACTGAAGCTTTCTTT.

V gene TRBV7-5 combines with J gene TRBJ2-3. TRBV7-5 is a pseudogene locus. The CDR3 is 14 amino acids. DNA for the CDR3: TGTGTCAGAAGCTTCCTTCCGGCCACAGATACGCAGTATTTT. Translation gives CVRSFLPATDTQYF.

The DNA of the CDR3 is TGTGCCAGCAGTGCTGGAGGGCCCGCATACGAGCAGTACTTC. This codes for CASSAGGPAYEQYF. V and J are TRBV28 and TRBJ2-7, with a possible D match to TRBD2 (6 bases). The CDR3 runs to 14 residues. CDR1 and CDR2 from the germline V gene are MDHEN and SYDVKM. V lost 5 bases, J lost 4 bases, and 15 bases lay in between.

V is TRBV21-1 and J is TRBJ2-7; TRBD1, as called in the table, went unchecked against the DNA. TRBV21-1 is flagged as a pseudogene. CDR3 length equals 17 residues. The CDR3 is CASSKGNRDRGSQEQYF. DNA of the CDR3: TGTGCCAGCAGCAAAGGGAACCGGGACAGGGGGTCGCAGGAGCAGTACTTC.

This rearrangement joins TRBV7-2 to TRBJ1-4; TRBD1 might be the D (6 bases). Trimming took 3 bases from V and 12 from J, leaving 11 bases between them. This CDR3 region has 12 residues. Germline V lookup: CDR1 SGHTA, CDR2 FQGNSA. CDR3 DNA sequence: TGTGCCAGCAGCTTCATTGAGGGGGAACTGTTTTTT. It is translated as CASSFIEGELFF.

As DNA, the CDR3 is TGTGCCAGCAGCTTTTTCCTAGAGGACACCGGGGAGCTGTTTTTT. This translates into CASSFFLEDTGELFF. The chain employs TRBV7-2 and TRBJ2-2; D gene unclear. Germline CDR1 is SGHTA and CDR2 is FQGNSA. This CDR3 spans 15 amino acids. V was shortened by 3 bases and J by 3 bases, with 11 bases between the two germline ends.

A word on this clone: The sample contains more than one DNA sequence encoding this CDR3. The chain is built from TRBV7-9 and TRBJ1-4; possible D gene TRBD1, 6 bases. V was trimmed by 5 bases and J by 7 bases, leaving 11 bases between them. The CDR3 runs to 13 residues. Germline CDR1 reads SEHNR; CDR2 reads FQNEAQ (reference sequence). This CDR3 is CASSRGGGEKLFF. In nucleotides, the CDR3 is TGTGCCAGCAGCCGAGGGGGTGGTGAAAAACTGTTTTTT. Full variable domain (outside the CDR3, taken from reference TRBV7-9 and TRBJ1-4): DTGVSQNPRHKITKRGQNVTFRCDPISEHNRLYWYRQTLGQGPEFLTYFQNEAQLEKSRLLSDRFSAERPKGSFSTLEIQRTEQGDSAMYLCASSRGGGEKLFFGSGTQLSVL.

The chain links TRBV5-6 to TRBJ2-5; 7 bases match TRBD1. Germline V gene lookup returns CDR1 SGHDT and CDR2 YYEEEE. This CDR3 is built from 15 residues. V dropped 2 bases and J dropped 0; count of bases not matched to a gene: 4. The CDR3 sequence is CASSLLDRHQETQYF. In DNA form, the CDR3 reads TGTGCCAGCAGCTTATTGGACAGGCACCAAGAGACCCAGTACTTC.

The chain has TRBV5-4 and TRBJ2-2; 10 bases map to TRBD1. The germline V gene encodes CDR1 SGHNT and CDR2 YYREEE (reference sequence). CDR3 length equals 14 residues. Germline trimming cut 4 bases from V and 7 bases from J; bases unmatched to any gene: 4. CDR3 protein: CASSDRGHDGELFF. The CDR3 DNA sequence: TGTGCCAGCAGCGACAGGGGGCACGACGGGGAGCTGTTTTTT.

CDR3 in DNA: TGTGCCAGCAGCGTAGAGGCGAGGGCTGGCTACACCTTC. It codes for CASSVEARAGYTF. This chain joins TRBV9 and TRBJ1-2; D is unresolved. The CDR3 has 13 residues. Trimming removed 0 bases from V and 7 bases from J, with 10 bases in between. In germline, CDR1 is SGDLS, CDR2 YYNGEE.

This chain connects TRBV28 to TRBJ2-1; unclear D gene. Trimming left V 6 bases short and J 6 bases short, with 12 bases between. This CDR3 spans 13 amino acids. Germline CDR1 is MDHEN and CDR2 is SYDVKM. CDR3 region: CASSPWWVNEQFF. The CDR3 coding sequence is TGTGCCAGCAGCCCTTGGTGGGTCAATGAGCAGTTCTTC.